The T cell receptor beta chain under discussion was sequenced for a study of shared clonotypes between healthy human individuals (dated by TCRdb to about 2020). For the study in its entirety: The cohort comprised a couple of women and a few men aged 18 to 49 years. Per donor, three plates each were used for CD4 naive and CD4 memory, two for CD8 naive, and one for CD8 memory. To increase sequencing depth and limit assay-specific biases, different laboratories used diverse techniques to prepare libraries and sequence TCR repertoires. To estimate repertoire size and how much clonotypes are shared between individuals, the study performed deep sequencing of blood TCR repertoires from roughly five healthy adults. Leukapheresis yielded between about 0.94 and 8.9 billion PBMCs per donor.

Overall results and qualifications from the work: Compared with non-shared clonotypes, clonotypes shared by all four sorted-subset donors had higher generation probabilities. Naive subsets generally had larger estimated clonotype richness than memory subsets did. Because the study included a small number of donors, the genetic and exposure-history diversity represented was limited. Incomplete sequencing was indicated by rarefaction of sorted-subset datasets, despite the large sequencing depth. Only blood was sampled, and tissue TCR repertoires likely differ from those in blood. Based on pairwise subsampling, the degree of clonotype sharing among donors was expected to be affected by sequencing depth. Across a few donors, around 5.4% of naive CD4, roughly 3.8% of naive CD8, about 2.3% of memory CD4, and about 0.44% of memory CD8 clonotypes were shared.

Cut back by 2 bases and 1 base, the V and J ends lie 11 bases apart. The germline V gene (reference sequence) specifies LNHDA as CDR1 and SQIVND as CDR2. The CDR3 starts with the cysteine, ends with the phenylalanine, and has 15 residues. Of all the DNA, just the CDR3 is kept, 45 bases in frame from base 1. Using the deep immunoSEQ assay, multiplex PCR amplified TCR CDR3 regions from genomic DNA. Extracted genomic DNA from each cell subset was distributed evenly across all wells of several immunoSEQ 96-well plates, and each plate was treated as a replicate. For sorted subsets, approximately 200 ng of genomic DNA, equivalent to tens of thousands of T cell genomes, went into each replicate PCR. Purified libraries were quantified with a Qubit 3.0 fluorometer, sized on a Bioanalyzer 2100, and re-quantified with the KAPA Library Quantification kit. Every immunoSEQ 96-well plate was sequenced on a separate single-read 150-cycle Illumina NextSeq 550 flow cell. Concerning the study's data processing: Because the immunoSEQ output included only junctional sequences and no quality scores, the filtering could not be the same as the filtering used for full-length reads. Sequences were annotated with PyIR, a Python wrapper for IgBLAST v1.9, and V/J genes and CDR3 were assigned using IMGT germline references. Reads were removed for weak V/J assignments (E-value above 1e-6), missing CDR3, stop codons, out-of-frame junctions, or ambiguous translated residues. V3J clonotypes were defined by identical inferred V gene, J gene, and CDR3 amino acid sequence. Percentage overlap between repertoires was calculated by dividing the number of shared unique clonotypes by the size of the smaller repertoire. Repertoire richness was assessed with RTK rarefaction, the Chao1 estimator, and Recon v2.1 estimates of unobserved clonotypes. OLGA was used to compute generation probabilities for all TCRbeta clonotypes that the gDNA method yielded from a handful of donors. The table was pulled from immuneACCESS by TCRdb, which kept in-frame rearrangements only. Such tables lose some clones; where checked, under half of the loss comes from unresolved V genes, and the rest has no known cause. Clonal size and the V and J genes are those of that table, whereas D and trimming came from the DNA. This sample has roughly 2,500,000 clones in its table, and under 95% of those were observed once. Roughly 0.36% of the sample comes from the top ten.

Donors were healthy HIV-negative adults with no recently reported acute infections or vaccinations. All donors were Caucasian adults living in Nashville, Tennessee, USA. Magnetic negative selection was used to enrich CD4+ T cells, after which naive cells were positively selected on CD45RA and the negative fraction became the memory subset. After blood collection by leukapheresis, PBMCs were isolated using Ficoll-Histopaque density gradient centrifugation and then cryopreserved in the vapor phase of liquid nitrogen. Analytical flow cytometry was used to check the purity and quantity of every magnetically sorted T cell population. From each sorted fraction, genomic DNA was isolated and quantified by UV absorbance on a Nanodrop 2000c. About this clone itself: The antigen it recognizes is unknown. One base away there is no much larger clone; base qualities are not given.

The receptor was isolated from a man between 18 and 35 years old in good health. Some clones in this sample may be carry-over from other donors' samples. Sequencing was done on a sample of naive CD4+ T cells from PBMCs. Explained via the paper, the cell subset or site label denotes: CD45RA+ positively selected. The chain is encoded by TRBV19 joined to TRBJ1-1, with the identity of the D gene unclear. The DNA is TGTGCCAGTAGTATAAGAGGCCAGCCGAACACTGAAGCTTTCTTT. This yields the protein CASSIRGQPNTEAFF.